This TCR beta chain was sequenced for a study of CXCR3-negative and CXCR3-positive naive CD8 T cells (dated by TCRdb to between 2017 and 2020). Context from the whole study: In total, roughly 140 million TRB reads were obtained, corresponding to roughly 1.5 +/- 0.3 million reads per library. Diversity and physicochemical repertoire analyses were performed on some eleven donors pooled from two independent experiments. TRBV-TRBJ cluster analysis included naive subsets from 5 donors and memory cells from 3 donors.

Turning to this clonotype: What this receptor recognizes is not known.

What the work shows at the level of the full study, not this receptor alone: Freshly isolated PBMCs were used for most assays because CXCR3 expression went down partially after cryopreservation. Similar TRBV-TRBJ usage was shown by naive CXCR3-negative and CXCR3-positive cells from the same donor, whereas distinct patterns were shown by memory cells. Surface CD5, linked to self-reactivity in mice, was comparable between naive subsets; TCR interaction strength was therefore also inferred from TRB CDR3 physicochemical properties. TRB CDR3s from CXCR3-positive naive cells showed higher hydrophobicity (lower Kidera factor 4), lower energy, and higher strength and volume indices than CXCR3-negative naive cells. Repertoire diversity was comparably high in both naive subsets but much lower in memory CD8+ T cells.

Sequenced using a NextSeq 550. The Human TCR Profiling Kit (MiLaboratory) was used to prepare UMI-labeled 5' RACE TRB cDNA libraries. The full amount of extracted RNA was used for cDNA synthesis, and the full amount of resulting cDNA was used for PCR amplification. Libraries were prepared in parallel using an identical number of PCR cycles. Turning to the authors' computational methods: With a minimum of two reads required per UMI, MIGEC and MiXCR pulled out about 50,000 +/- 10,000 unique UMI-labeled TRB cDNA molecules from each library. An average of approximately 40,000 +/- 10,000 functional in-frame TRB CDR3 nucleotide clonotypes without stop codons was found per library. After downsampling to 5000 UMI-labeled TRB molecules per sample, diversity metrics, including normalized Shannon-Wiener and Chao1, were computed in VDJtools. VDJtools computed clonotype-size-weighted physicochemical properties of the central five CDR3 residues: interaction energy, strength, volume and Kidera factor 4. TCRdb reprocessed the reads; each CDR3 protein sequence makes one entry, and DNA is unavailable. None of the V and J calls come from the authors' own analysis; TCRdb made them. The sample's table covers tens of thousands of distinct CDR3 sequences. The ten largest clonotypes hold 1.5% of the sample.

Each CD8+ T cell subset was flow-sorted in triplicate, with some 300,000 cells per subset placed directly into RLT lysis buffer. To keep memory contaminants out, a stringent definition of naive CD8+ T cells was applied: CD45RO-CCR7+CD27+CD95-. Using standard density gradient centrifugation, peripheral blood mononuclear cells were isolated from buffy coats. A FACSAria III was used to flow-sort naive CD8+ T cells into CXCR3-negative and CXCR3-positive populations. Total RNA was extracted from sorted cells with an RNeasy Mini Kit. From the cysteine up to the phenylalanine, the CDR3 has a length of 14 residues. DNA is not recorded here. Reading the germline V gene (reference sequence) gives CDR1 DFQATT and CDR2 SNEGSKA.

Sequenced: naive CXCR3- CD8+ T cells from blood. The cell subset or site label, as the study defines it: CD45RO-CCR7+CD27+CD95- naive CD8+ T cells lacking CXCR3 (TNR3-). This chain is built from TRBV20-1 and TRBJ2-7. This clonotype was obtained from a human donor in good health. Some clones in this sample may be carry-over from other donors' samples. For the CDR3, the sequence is CSARGYLSGYEQYF.